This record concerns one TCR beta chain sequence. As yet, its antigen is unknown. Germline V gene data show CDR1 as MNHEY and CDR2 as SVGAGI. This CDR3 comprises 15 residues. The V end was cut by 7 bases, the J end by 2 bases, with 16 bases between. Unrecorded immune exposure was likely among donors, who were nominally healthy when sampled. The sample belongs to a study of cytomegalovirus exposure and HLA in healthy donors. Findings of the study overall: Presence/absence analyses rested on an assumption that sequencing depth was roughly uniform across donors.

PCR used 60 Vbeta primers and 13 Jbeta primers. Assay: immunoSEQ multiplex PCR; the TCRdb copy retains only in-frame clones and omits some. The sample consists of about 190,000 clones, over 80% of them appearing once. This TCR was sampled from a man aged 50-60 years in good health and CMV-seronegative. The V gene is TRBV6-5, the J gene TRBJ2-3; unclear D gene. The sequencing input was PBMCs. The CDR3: CASNRRLINTDTQYF. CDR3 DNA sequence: TGTGCCAGCAACCGGCGGCTCATTAACACAGATACGCAGTATTTT.